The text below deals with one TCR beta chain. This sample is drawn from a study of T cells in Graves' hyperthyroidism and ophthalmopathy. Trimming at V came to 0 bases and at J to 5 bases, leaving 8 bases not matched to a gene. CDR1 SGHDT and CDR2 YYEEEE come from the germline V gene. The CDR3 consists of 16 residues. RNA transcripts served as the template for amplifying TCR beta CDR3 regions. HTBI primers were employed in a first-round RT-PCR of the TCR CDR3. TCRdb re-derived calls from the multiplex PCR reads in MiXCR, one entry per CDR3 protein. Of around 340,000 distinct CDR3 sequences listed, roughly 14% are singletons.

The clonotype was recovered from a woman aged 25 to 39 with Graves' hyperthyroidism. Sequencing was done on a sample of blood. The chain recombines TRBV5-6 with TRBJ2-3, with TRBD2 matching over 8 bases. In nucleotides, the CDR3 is TGTGCCAGCAGCTTGGGAGTAGCGGGAAGGGGAGATACGCAGTATTTT. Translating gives CASSLGVAGRGDTQYF.